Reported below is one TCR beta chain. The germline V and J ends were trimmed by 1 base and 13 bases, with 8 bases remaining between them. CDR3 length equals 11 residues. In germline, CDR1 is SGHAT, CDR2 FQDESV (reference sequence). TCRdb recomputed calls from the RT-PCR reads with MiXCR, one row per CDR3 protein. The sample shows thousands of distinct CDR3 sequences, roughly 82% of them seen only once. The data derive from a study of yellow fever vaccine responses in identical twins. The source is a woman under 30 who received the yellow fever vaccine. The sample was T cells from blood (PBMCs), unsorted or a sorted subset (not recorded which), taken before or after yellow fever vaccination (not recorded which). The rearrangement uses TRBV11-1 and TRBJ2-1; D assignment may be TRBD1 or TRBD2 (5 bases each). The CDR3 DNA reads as TGTGCCAGCAGCTTAGGAGGGGATCAGTTCTTC. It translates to CASSLGGDQFF.